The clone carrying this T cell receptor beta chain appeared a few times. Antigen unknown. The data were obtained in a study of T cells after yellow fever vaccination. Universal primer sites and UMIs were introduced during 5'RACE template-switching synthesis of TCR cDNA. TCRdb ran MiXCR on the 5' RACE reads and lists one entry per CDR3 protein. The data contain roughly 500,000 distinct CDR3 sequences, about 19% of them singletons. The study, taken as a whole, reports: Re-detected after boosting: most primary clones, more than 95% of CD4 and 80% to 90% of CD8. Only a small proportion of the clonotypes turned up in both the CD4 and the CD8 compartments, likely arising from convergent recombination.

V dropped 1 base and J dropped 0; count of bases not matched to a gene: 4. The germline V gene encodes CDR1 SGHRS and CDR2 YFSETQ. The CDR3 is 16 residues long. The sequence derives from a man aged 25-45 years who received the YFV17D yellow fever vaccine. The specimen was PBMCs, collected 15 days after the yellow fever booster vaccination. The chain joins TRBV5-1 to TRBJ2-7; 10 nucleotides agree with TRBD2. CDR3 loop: CASSLYTSGDSYEQYF. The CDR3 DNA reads TGCGCCAGCAGCTTGTATACTAGCGGGGACTCCTACGAGCAGTACTTC.